The 5 T cell receptor beta chains below all came from one sample that was sequenced in a study of OX40 agonist ivuxolimab in advanced cancers. Sequencing used immunoSEQ multiplex PCR; TCRdb keeps in-frame clones, though not all of them. The sample has more than 30,000 clones, about 88% seen once. Sequencing was performed on CD4+ or CD8+ T cells sorted from blood, taken in a trial of the OX40 agonist ivuxolimab. The receptors come from an adult with an advanced solid tumor such as melanoma, head and neck, liver or kidney cancer.

The V gene is TRBV2, the J gene TRBJ2-7; the match to TRBD1 covers 7 bases. Germline-derived CDR1 and CDR2 are SNHLY and FYNNEI. The CDR3 is made up of 15 amino acids. V shed 6 bases, J shed 3 bases, and the junction held 11 bases outside the gene matches. The CDR3 DNA sequence: TGTGCCAGCAGGGGCACCGGGACAGTTAACTACGAGCAGTACTTC. This sequence encodes CASRGTGTVNYEQYF.

This chain connects TRBV6-6 to TRBJ1-1; D remains ambiguous. There are 12 residues in the CDR3. V gave up 8 bases and J gave up 1 base, with 8 bases separating them. Germline V lookup: CDR1 MNHNY, CDR2 SVGAGI (reference sequence). In DNA form, the CDR3 reads TGTGCCAGCGGGCGGGGGAACACTGAAGCTTTCTTT. It encodes CASGRGNTEAFF.

The J gene is TRBJ2-5, the V gene TRBV7-6; 16 bases are a match to TRBD2. Germline V CDR1 and CDR2: SGHVS, FNYEAQ. V shed 5 bases, J shed 3 bases, and the junction held 3 bases outside the gene matches. This CDR3 is built from 16 residues. CDR3 nucleotides: TGTGCCAGCAGCCTGGGACTAGCGGGGGGGAAAGAGACCCAGTACTTC. Encoded protein: CASSLGLAGGKETQYF. Full variable domain (outside the CDR3, taken from reference TRBV7-6 and TRBJ2-5): GAGVSQSPRYKVTKRGQDVALRCDPISGHVSLYWYRQALGQGPEFLTYFNYEAQQDKSGLPNDRFSAERPEGSISTLTIQRTEQRDSAMYRCASSLGLAGGKETQYFGPGTRLLVL.

The V call is TRBV5-1, the J call TRBJ2-1, with D unresolved. V gave up 0 bases and J gave up 4 bases, with 8 bases separating them. Germline V CDR1 and CDR2: SGHRS, YFSETQ. There are 14 residues in the CDR3. The CDR3: CASSLEARYNEQFF. The CDR3 nucleotides read TGCGCCAGCAGCTTGGAGGCACGATACAATGAGCAGTTCTTC.

The chain combines TRBV5-1 with TRBJ1-2; D may be TRBD1 (5 bases). The V gene lost 4 bases and the J gene lost 8 bases, with 18 bases spanning the gap. Germline-derived CDR1 and CDR2 are SGHRS and YFSETQ. This CDR3 is built from 14 residues. The CDR3 bases are TGCGCCAGCAGCCTCTCTGGGGGGGACCGCGGCTACACCTTC. This sequence encodes CASSLSGGDRGYTF.